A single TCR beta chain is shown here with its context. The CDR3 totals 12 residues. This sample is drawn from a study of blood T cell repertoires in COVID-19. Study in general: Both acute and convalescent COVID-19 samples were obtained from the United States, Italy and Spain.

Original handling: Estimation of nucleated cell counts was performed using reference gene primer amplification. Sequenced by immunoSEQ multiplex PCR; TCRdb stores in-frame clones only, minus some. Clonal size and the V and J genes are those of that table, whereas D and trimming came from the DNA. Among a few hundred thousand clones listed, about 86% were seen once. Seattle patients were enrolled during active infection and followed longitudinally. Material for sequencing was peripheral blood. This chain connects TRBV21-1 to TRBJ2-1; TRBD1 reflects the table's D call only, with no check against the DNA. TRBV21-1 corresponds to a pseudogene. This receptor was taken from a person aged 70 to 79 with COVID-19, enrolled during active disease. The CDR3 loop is CAVSGGRNEQFF. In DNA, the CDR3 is TGTGCCGTTTCAGGGGGCAGGAATGAGCAGTTCTTC.